Given below is one T cell receptor (beta chain) in context. The entry originates in a study of spatial heterogeneity in lung cancer. TCRdb reanalysed the 5' RACE reads using MiXCR and keeps one entry per CDR3 protein. The table includes 75,000 to 85,000 distinct CDR3 sequences, approximately 21% detected once. Time point meaning: sample taken at primary tumor resection. From tumor, nontumor lung or frozen PBMC, whole RNA was taken unsorted for sequencing. CDR3 length: 9 residues. V gave up 3 bases and J gave up 7 bases, with 3 bases separating them. Germline loops: CDR1 SQVTM, CDR2 ANQGSEA. This chain uses TRBV29-1 with TRBJ1-1; D remains unclear. This specimen was PBMCs, taken at surgery. This receptor was identified in a male donor with early-stage non-small cell lung cancer. The CDR3 DNA follows: TGCAGCGTTGACAGTGAAGCTTTCTTT. This gives the protein CSVDSEAFF.